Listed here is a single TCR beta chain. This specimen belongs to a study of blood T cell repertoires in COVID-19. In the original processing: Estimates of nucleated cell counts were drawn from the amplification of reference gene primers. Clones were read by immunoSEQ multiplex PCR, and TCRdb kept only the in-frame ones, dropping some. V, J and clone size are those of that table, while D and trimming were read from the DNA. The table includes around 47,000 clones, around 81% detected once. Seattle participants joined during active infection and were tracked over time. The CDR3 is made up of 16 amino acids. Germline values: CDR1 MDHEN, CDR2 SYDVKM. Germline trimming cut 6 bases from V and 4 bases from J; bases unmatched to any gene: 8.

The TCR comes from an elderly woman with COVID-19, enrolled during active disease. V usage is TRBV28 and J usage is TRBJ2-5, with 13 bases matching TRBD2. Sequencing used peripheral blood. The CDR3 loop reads CASSPGTSGTRETQYF. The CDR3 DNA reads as TGTGCCAGCAGCCCAGGGACTAGCGGGACACGAGAGACCCAGTACTTC.